This record looks at one TCR beta chain sequence and its context. Germline CDR1 is LGHDT and CDR2 is YNNKEL (reference sequence). The J segment lost 4 bases and the V segment lost 6 bases, leaving 9 bases of the junction unmatched. The CDR3 runs 15 residues. The sample belongs to a study of blood T cell repertoires in COVID-19. Sequenced by immunoSEQ multiplex PCR; TCRdb stores in-frame clones only, minus some. The sample carries about 260,000 clones, approximately 90% recorded once. This chain connects TRBV3-1 (or the pseudogene TRBV3-2) to TRBJ2-1, with 7 bases lining up with TRBD2. The sample consisted of peripheral blood. The sequence came from a woman between 40 and 50 years old with acute or convalescent COVID-19. CDR3 DNA: TGTGCCAGCAGGACTAGCCTCACCTCATACAATGAGCAGTTCTTC. This sequence encodes CASRTSLTSYNEQFF.